These 17 T cell receptor beta chains originate from one sample sequenced in a study of blood T cell repertoires in COVID-19. The method was immunoSEQ multiplex PCR; TCRdb's version includes in-frame clones alone and lacks a portion of them. There are about 280,000 clones in the sample; around 87% occur only once, and 1.5% to 2% lies in the top ten. Source material: PBMCs or T cells enriched from blood (not recorded which). The receptor set was obtained from a woman younger than 35 with acute COVID-19.

This sequence joins TRBV4-2 and TRBJ2-1; 9 bases map to TRBD2. The CDR3 loop spans 16 amino acids. Germline lookup yields CDR1 LGHNA and CDR2 YNFKEQ. V lost 0 bases, J lost 7 bases, and 7 bases stayed unmatched. The CDR3 nucleotides read TGTGCCAGCAGCCAAGATATGGCGGGAGGGGGTAATGAGCAGTTCTTC. Encoded protein: CASSQDMAGGGNEQFF.

A single count supports this clone. This chain joins TRBV5-1 and TRBJ1-1; D is possibly TRBD1 (5 bases). CDR3 size: 16 residues. Looked up from germline, CDR1 is SGHRS and CDR2 is YFSETQ. Trimming stripped 1 base from V and 0 bases from J, with 13 bases between. The CDR3 DNA reads TGCGCCAGCAGCTTGACATCCGGGGGGATGAACACTGAAGCTTTCTTT. It is translated as CASSLTSGGMNTEAFF.

This chain links TRBV12-5 with TRBJ2-1, with 12 bases aligning to TRBD2. The CDR3 consists of 20 residues. With V trimmed by 0 bases and J by 7 bases, 16 bases remained unmatched. Germline assignment: CDR1 LGHNT and CDR2 FRNRAP. CDR3 DNA sequence: TGTGCTAGTGGTTTGGTAGTAACTAGCGGGAGGTTTTCTCGGCTAAATGAGCAGTTCTTC. Translated: CASGLVVTSGRFSRLNEQFF.

The V and J genes are TRBV13 and TRBJ1-1, with 9 positions matching TRBD1. CDR3 length: 13 amino acids. Germline V gene data show CDR1 as PRHDT and CDR2 as FYEKMQ (reference sequence). With 8 bases clipped from V and 1 base from J, the junction kept 2 bases outside the gene matches. The CDR3 DNA sequence: TGTGCCAGCCGGACAGGGGAGAACACTGAAGCTTTCTTT. It encodes CASRTGENTEAFF. The full variable domain, in which reference TRBV13 and TRBJ1-1 provide the parts outside the CDR3, is AAGVIQSPRHLIKEKRETATLKCYPIPRHDTVYWYQQGPGQDPQFLISFYEKMQSDKGSIPDRFSAQQFSDYHSELNMSSLELGDSALYFCASRTGENTEAFFGQGTRLTVV.

The CDR3 loop reads CASSQGAQSAYNEQFF. The DNA of the CDR3 is TGCGCCAGCAGCCAAGGGGCACAGTCCGCCTACAATGAGCAGTTCTTC. This chain joins TRBV4-3 and TRBJ2-1; D not certain. The CDR3 covers 16 residues. The V and J ends lost 1 base and 2 bases respectively, with 12 bases between them. Germline lookup yields CDR1 LGHNA and CDR2 YSLEER.

This chain links TRBV2 with TRBJ2-5, with TRBD1 as a possible D gene (6 bases). Trimming cost V 3 bases and J 4 bases, with 15 bases left between them. CDR3 length: 15 amino acids. Germline loops: CDR1 SNHLY, CDR2 FYNNEI. DNA of the CDR3: TGTGCCAGCAGTGACGGAGTCGGGGACACAGAGACCCAGTACTTC. Its translation is CASSDGVGDTETQYF.

This clone was observed at least ten times. Relative to the germline gene, one junction end is altered; a read error may explain this. V and J are TRBV11-2 and TRBJ2-7, with D possibly being TRBD2 (7 bases). This CDR3 is built from 12 residues. CDR1 and CDR2 (germline): SGHAT, FQNNGV. The CDR3 protein is CASSPGGGERYF. CDR3 sequence (DNA): TGTGCCAGCAGCCCTGGGGGGGGCGAGCGGTACTTC.

This chain links TRBV29-1 with TRBJ1-2, with D tentatively TRBD1 (6 bases). The length of the CDR3 is 11 residues. V was clipped by 4 bases and J by 8 bases, with 11 bases between them. Germline V lookup: CDR1 SQVTM, CDR2 ANQGSEA. The CDR3 spells CSVVQGLGYTF. For the CDR3, the DNA is TGCAGCGTTGTTCAGGGGTTGGGCTACACCTTC.

The count of this clone is one. The V and J genes are TRBV15 and TRBJ1-2; D unresolved. Deletions cut 0 bases from V and 2 bases from J, with 16 bases between. The germline CDR1 and CDR2 sequences are LNHNV and YYDKDF (reference sequence). This CDR3 spans 17 amino acids. The CDR3 DNA reads TGTGCCACCAGCAGAGATCACAGACCGACGGTAAACTATGGCTACACCTTC. Amino acid sequence: CATSRDHRPTVNYGYTF.

This clone was observed a handful of times. The V call is TRBV19, the J call TRBJ2-7; 8 positions match TRBD2. This CDR3 is built from 14 residues. The V segment lost 1 base and the J segment 4 bases; nucleotides outside the gene matches: 3. Germline V gene lookup returns CDR1 LNHDA and CDR2 SQIVND (reference sequence). The CDR3 spells CASSIGGTSYEQYF. The CDR3, as DNA: TGTGCCAGTAGTATAGGAGGGACTAGTTACGAGCAGTACTTC.

The V gene is TRBV7-2, the J gene TRBJ2-1; 7 bases fit TRBD2. The CDR3 runs to 18 residues. Germline V CDR1 and CDR2: SGHTA, FQGNSA. The ends lost 1 base at V and 4 bases at J; junction bases unmatched: 13. The CDR3 DNA sequence: TGTGCCAGCAGCTTAGTAGTCGGTAGCGGGTTTGGATACAATGAGCAGTTCTTC. Protein product: CASSLVVGSGFGYNEQFF.

This clone was observed once. The identical CDR3 is also encoded by other nucleotide sequences in the sample. V is TRBV7-2 and J is TRBJ2-5; 8 bases match TRBD1. The length of the CDR3 is 13 residues. In germline, CDR1 is SGHTA, CDR2 FQGNSA. The ends lost 3 bases at V and 3 bases at J; junction bases unmatched: 0. DNA of the CDR3: TGTGCCAGCAGCTTGGACAGGGAAGAGACCCAGTACTTC. This gives the protein CASSLDREETQYF.

The V call is TRBV5-8, the J call TRBJ1-4, with TRBD1 as a possible D gene (6 bases). The V and J ends lost 4 bases and 1 base respectively, with 11 bases between them. CDR1 SGHTS and CDR2 YDEGEE come from the germline V gene. The CDR3 is 15 amino acids. The CDR3: CASSGRGLTNEKLFF. For the CDR3, the DNA is TGTGCCAGCAGCGGCAGGGGTTTAACTAATGAAAAACTGTTTTTT.

This clone appeared once. The chain links TRBV25-1 to TRBJ2-1, with TRBD2 matching over 8 bases. This CDR3 is 15 amino acids long. V lost 6 bases to trimming and J lost 4 bases; unmatched junction nucleotides: 8. Per germline, CDR1 MGHDK and CDR2 SYGVNS. The CDR3 protein is CASRAPLAGYNEQFF. CDR3 coding DNA: TGTGCCAGCAGGGCCCCGCTAGCGGGTTACAATGAGCAGTTCTTC.

With regard to this clone: Its ends do not fully match the called genes, so a read error is possible. This sequence joins TRBV7-2 and TRBJ2-7, with a possible D match to TRBD1 (7 bases). Per the germline V gene, CDR1 is SGHTA and CDR2 is FQGNSA. The CDR3 consists of 12 residues. The CDR3 protein is CASSLGGGTEDF. The CDR3 nucleotides are TGTGCCAGCAGCTTAGGCGGCGGGACAGAAGACTTC.

V gene TRBV4-1 combines with J gene TRBJ2-7; D unclear. The CDR3 contains 15 residues. With 3 bases removed from V and 3 bases from J, the gap between germline ends came to 15 bases. Germline V gene sequence: CDR1 MGHRA, CDR2 YSYEKL. As DNA, the CDR3 is TGCGCCAGCAGCCAGTTTGGCGATTCGGGCTACGAGCAGTACTTC. Protein sequence: CASSQFGDSGYEQYF.

The gene calls are TRBV10-3 and TRBJ2-5, with 8 bases lining up with TRBD2. The V segment lost 0 bases and the J segment 5 bases; nucleotides outside the gene matches: 14. CDR1 and CDR2 (germline): ENHRY, SYGVKD. The CDR3 runs to 18 residues. The CDR3 reads CAISESWIAGCCPETQYF. Here the CDR3 DNA reads TGTGCCATCAGTGAGTCGTGGATAGCGGGATGTTGTCCGGAGACCCAGTACTTC.